Detailed here is one T cell receptor beta chain. These data are taken from a study of T cells in Graves' hyperthyroidism and ophthalmopathy. Germline CDR1 reads MNHNS; CDR2 reads SASEGT. V was pared by 5 bases and J by 3 bases, with 7 bases of the junction left unmatched. The CDR3 has 14 amino acids. The CDR3 regions of TCR beta were amplified from RNA transcripts. In the first-round RT-PCR of the TCR CDR3, the HTBI primer set was used. Using its own MiXCR run on the multiplex PCR reads, TCRdb lists one record per CDR3 protein. The data show 200,000 to 250,000 distinct CDR3 sequences, around 15% seen once.

Sequences were obtained from blood. This sequence originates from a woman aged 18-29 years with Graves' ophthalmopathy. The rearrangement joins TRBV6-1 to TRBJ2-7; TRBD1 aligns across 7 bases. The CDR3 DNA sequence: TGTGCCAGCAGTTTGGAGACAGGGATCTACGAGCAGTACTTC. Translated, it gives CASSLETGIYEQYF.